This T cell receptor (beta chain) was captured in a study of blood T cell repertoires in COVID-19. The method was immunoSEQ multiplex PCR; TCRdb's version includes in-frame clones alone and lacks a portion of them. The sample holds 350,000 to 450,000 clones, roughly 92% seen once. Germline values: CDR1 LGHNA, CDR2 YNFKEQ. V gave up 3 bases and J gave up 3 bases; unmatched junction bases: 4. This CDR3 spans 14 amino acids. The sequenced sample consisted of PBMCs or T cells enriched from blood (not recorded which). This chain connects TRBV4-2 to TRBJ1-1; 7 nucleotides match TRBD1. The clonotype comes from a woman between 40 and 55 years old who had been exposed to COVID-19. CDR3 region: CASSQDRSYTEAFF. The CDR3 bases are TGTGCCAGCAGCCAGGACAGGAGCTACACTGAAGCTTTCTTT.